A selection of T cell receptor beta chains follows, all from one sample in a study of T cell repertoires in cytomegalovirus infection. TCRdb analysed the reads with MiXCR anew, one entry per CDR3 protein. This repertoire shows fewer than 400,000 distinct CDR3 sequences, 15% to 20% found once; its top ten account for roughly 8.7%. Sequenced material: PBMCs. The origin of the receptors is a human donor in good health (CMV status not recorded). Some clones in this sample may be carry-over from other donors' samples. CDR3s include the opening cysteine and the closing phenylalanine or tryptophan. The D gene is left open where the match is weak. Clone sizes are given selectively: once, few, many, or a class where the clone is expanded.

D,size,J,V,CDR3,DNA
NA,many,TRBJ1-1,TRBV4-1,CASSQGWGREAFF,TGCGCCAGCAGCCAAGGTTGGGGCCGAGAAGCTTTCTTT
NA,many,TRBJ1-1,TRBV28,CASSPRPHQGNTEAFF,TGTGCCAGCAGTCCACGTCCCCACCAGGGCAACACTGAAGCTTTCTTT
NA,few,TRBJ1-3,TRBV18,CASSPPWWQRGNTIYF,TGTGCCAGCTCACCACCGTGGTGGCAGCGTGGAAACACCATATATTTT
NA,many,TRBJ1-5,TRBV7-2,CASSLAPPYSNQPQHF,TGTGCCAGCAGCTTAGCGCCACCGTATAGCAATCAGCCCCAGCATTTT
NA,many,TRBJ2-5,TRBV7-2,CASSSGQTQYF,TGTGCCAGCAGCTCCGGTCAGACCCAGTACTTC
NA,NA,TRBJ1-5,TRBV15,CATSRDPGARPQHF,TGTGCCACCAGCAGAGATCCGGGGGCGAGGCCCCAGCATTTT
NA,many,TRBJ2-3,TRBV7-2,CASSYSVETDTQYF,TGTGCCAGCAGCTACTCGGTAGAGACAGATACGCAGTATTTT
NA,NA,TRBJ1-4,TRBV15,CATSRDAHVGRLFF,TGTGCCACCAGCAGAGATGCCCATGTCGGAAGACTGTTTTTT
TRBD1,few,TRBJ1-2,TRBV3-1,CASSQDGGTGSNGYTF,TGTGCCAGCAGCCAAGATGGGGGGACAGGGTCGAATGGCTACACCTTC
NA,NA,TRBJ2-5,TRBV4-3,CASSQGQETQYF,TGCGCCAGCAGCCAAGGGCAAGAGACCCAGTACTTC
NA,many,TRBJ1-1,TRBV7-2,CASSLVGGEMGTEAFF,TGTGCCAGCAGCTTGGTAGGGGGTGAAATGGGCACTGAAGCTTTCTTT
TRBD2,NA,TRBJ2-3,TRBV2,CASSSRDYLTDTQYF,TGTGCCAGCAGTTCCCGGGACTACCTCACAGATACGCAGTATTTT
NA,many,TRBJ1-4,TRBV7-2,CASSLGWGPQKLFF,TGTGCCAGCAGCCTCGGTTGGGGACCTCAAAAACTGTTTTTT
NA,few,TRBJ1-2,TRBV6-6,CASTSGSPLSGYTF,TGTGCCAGCACCTCAGGGTCCCCCTTGTCTGGCTACACCTTC
NA,NA,TRBJ1-2,TRBV12-3/TRBV12-4,CASRPASWGYTF,TGTGCCAGCAGACCAGCCTCCTGGGGCTACACCTTC
NA,NA,TRBJ2-1,TRBV14,CASSQDFGNLARNEQFF,TGTGCCAGCAGCCAAGATTTCGGCAACCTAGCTAGGAATGAGCAGTTCTTC
NA,few,TRBJ2-7,TRBV5-1,CASSLNSNEQYF,TGCGCCAGCAGCTTAAACTCCAACGAGCAGTACTTC
NA,NA,TRBJ1-6,TRBV28,CASRTIRTISPLHF,TGTGCCAGCAGAACTATTCGGACAATTTCACCCCTCCACTTT
TRBD2,NA,TRBJ2-2,TRBV4-3,CASGQGAGVGELFF,TGCGCCAGCGGCCAGGGAGCGGGAGTCGGGGAGCTGTTTTTT
NA,many,TRBJ2-6,TRBV6-1,CASSEAPWVSGANVLTF,TGTGCCAGCAGTGAAGCGCCCTGGGTCTCTGGGGCCAACGTCCTGACTTTC
TRBD2,NA,TRBJ2-1,TRBV27,CASTGGGGPYNEQFF,TGTGCCAGCACCGGGGGCGGGGGGCCCTACAATGAGCAGTTCTTC
NA,few,TRBJ1-1,TRBV2,CAVQTGTEAFF,TGTGCCGTCCAGACAGGAACTGAAGCTTTCTTT
NA,NA,TRBJ1-5,TRBV29-1,CSAGRGHNQPQHF,TGCAGCGCCGGGAGAGGGCACAATCAGCCCCAGCATTTT
NA,NA,TRBJ2-6,TRBV9,CASSAPGIRGANVLTF,TGTGCCAGCAGCGCCCCAGGGATTAGGGGGGCCAACGTCCTGACTTTC
NA,few,TRBJ1-1,TRBV14,CASSREDRYTEAFF,TGTGCCAGCAGCCGAGAAGACCGTTACACTGAAGCTTTCTTT
NA,few,TRBJ2-1,TRBV24-1,CATSDRSFREQFF,TGTGCCACCAGCGACAGGTCCTTCCGTGAGCAGTTCTTC
TRBD1,few,TRBJ1-6,TRBV18,CASSPGQGWNSPLHF,TGTGCCAGCTCACCCGGACAGGGGTGGAATTCACCCCTCCACTTT
TRBD1,many,TRBJ2-2,TRBV7-6,CASSEGTGTGKAGELFF,TGTGCCAGCAGCGAGGGGACCGGGACAGGCAAGGCCGGGGAGCTGTTTTTT
TRBD2,many,TRBJ2-7,TRBV7-2,CASSFGRGGSYEQYF,TGTGCCAGCAGCTTTGGGCGGGGGGGGTCCTACGAGCAGTACTTC
TRBD1,many,TRBJ1-5,TRBV10-3,CAISPGGTGDQPQHF,TGTGCCATCAGTCCAGGGGGGACAGGGGATCAGCCCCAGCATTTT
NA,many,TRBJ2-1,TRBV7-2,CASSPRRGSYNEQFF,TGTGCCAGCAGCCCCCGGAGGGGATCCTACAATGAGCAGTTCTTC
TRBD2,few,TRBJ2-1,TRBV5-4,CASSLDIAGSHEQFF,TGTGCCAGCAGCTTAGATATAGCGGGATCTCATGAGCAGTTCTTC
NA,many,TRBJ1-5,TRBV28,CASSAPGGWFERNQPQHF,TGTGCCAGCAGCGCACCTGGGGGGTGGTTCGAGCGCAATCAGCCCCAGCATTTT
NA,NA,TRBJ1-1,TRBV5-4,CASSLEGFEAFF,TGTGCCAGCAGCTTGGAGGGTTTCGAAGCTTTCTTT
NA,many,TRBJ2-1,TRBV28,CASSLGGTYNEQFF,TGTGCCAGCAGTTTAGGGGGCACCTACAATGAGCAGTTCTTC
NA,NA,TRBJ1-2,TRBV18,CASSPDSANYGYTF,TGTGCCAGCTCACCAGACAGCGCTAACTATGGCTACACCTTC
NA,NA,TRBJ2-3,TRBV20-1,CSAGRGTNTDTHYF,TGCAGTGCTGGCCGGGGGACAAACACAGATACGCATTATTTT
NA,NA,TRBJ1-1,TRBV7-2,CASSAYRSTEAFF,TGTGCCAGCAGCGCGTATAGGAGCACTGAAGCTTTCTTT
NA,NA,TRBJ1-1,TRBV4-1,CASSPSTVRDTEAFF,TGCGCCAGCAGTCCAAGTACCGTTCGGGACACTGAAGCTTTCTTT
NA,NA,TRBJ1-1,TRBV27,CASSPSQGWGVVSHTEAFF,TGTGCCAGCAGTCCTTCCCAGGGGTGGGGGGTCGTTTCCCACACTGAAGCTTTCTTT
NA,NA,TRBJ1-1,TRBV4-1,CASSQPVRKDTEAFF,TGCGCCAGCAGCCAACCGGTCCGGAAGGACACTGAAGCTTTCTTT
NA,few,TRBJ1-5,TRBV6-1,CASRDQGVGQPQHF,TGTGCCAGCAGAGATCAGGGTGTGGGTCAGCCCCAGCATTTT
TRBD1,many,TRBJ2-7,TRBV7-2,CASSATGYYEQYF,TGTGCCAGCAGCGCGACAGGGTACTACGAGCAGTACTTC
TRBD2,many,TRBJ2-7,TRBV12-3/TRBV12-4,CASSPSGVNSYEQYF,TGTGCCAGCAGTCCCAGCGGGGTGAACTCCTACGAGCAGTACTTC
TRBD1,few,TRBJ1-5,TRBV19,CASSNDRDQPQHF,TGTGCCAGTAGCAATGACAGGGATCAGCCCCAGCATTTT
NA,NA,TRBJ1-5,TRBV6-5,CASSYSVDQPQHF,TGTGCCAGCAGTTACTCGGTGGATCAGCCCCAGCATTTT
TRBD2,many,TRBJ2-1,TRBV7-2,CASSLVTSGDNEQFF,TGTGCCAGCAGCTTGGTGACTAGCGGTGACAATGAGCAGTTCTTC
NA,few,TRBJ2-7,TRBV5-1,CASSQTPGVLGYEQYF,TGCGCCAGCAGCCAAACTCCGGGCGTTTTGGGGTACGAGCAGTACTTC